Here is one TCR beta chain with its context. Its specificity is not known. CDR3 length equals 18 residues. Per germline, CDR1 MNHEY and CDR2 SMNVEV (reference sequence). J gave up 0 bases and V 4 bases, and 7 bases lay outside the gene matches. The data stem from a study of radiotherapy plus CTLA-4 blockade in lung cancer. Study-wide background: Objective responses were observed in 15% to 20% of patients, and disease control was achieved by just over 30%. General observations from the study: Reported findings show early blood T cell clone dynamics, with interferon-beta, best predicted response. TCR clones from tumors expanded in blood after radiotherapy plus ipilimumab.

Method: immunoSEQ multiplex PCR; TCRdb's copy keeps in-frame clones and lacks some. This sample has some 66,000 clones; about 85% occur once, and the top ten carry 3.5% to 5%. Focal radiation with ipilimumab CTLA-4 blockade was given to patients with chemo-refractory metastatic non-small-cell lung cancer. The material sequenced was peripheral blood, taken from a patient treated with radiotherapy plus ipilimumab. The chain uses TRBV27 and TRBJ2-7, with 15 bases fitting TRBD2. The receptor was derived from a human donor with non-small cell lung cancer who had a partial response to radiotherapy plus ipilimumab. The CDR3 spells CASSSLGLAGGNSYEQYF. The CDR3 DNA reads TGTGCCAGCAGTTCACTAGGACTAGCGGGGGGGAACTCCTACGAGCAGTACTTC.